This T cell receptor (beta chain) was captured by sequencing in a study of beta chain features in type 1 diabetes listed by TCRdb under 2018. Regarding the study in general: No differences in mean age, gender distribution, total cell number or subset yield were found between patients and healthy donors. Regulatory and stem cell-like memory subsets were isolated from only 8 patients and roughly 8 healthy donors, whereas naive and central memory subsets came from all 30 or so donors. In the study, TCRB repertoires of sorted circulating CD4+ T cell subsets from recently diagnosed type 1 diabetes patients were compared with those of matched healthy donors. Across all samples, about 110 million sorted cells were examined, and cell number per subset correlated strongly with RNA yield. Beyond this particular receptor, the publication reports: Type 1 diabetes patients showed a moderate but significant shortening of TCRB CDR3 length in all four CD4+ subsets. PCR may preferentially amplify shorter templates, but because patient and control samples were amplified and corrected together, any resulting skew would affect both groups equally. Naive, central memory and regulatory TCRB repertoires appeared to be more alike among patients than among healthy donors. Patients with type 1 diabetes made fewer insertions and deleted more nucleotides at VDJ recombination sites, implying thymic rearrangement abnormalities. Only small numbers of individuals were included in the HLA sub-analyses, which left unresolved whether HLA type had any influence on TCRB rearrangement. Because cDNA was sequenced instead of genomic DNA, activated cells with high expression could be over-represented, although the groups did not differ in activation or CD3 levels.

All of the isolated RNA was reverse transcribed with the High Capacity cDNA Reverse Transcription Kit, so expressed TCRB transcripts were sequenced. Deep immunoSEQ sequencing was applied to naive, central memory and regulatory T cell samples, giving an average of roughly 3.5 million total reads per sample. Sorted cells were lysed in RLT buffer and RNA was extracted with DNase-treated RNeasy Micro or Mini kits, depending on cell number. Each cell subset was processed on its own to prevent cross-contamination, while patient and healthy donor samples were processed together. Using the immunoSEQ multiplex PCR, TCRB sequences were amplified from cDNA into 87-bp fragments spanning the CDR3 region. Amplicons were sequenced on the Illumina HiSeq platform. Per the authors' processing: Synthetic template baselines were used to correct PCR bias computationally, reads within Hamming distance 2 were collapsed, and singletons that could not be merged were discarded. Reads were aligned against IMGT so that V, D and J genes, CDR3 length and insertions or deletions at six rearrangement sites could be assigned. Within each subset, clonotype counts were normalized to sorted cell number, after which true diversity and Gini coefficients were computed with the tcR R package. The overlap coefficient, calculated on TCRB nucleotide sequences, was used to measure repertoire sharing. Out-of-frame TCRB sequences from naive cells were analyzed to stand in for the pre-selection repertoire. Not all clones reach the TCRdb copy of this immuneACCESS table, which keeps in-frame sequences only. Checked studies attribute under half of the gap to unresolved V genes and leave the rest unexplained. The D gene and trimming were derived from the DNA, and the V and J assignments and clone size from that table. This sample gives 250,000 to 350,000 clones in total; around an eighth of them show up just once. The ten largest clones represent about 0.016% of the sample.

The CDR3 starts with the cysteine, ends with the phenylalanine, and has 16 residues. Only the CDR3 region is kept as DNA, spanning 48 bases read in frame from base 1. Trimmed from V: 6 bases; trimmed from J: 9 bases; junction bases lacking a gene match: 9. CDR1 and CDR2, looked up from the germline V gene, are MDHEN and SYDVKM. In regard to this clone: There is no known antigen for this receptor. Qualities for individual bases were not recorded, and no much larger clone is one base off.

Each donor gave one peripheral blood draw, roughly 0.11 L on average, collected into heparinised tubes. Naive, central memory, regulatory and stem cell-like memory CD4+ T cells were sorted on a BD FACSAria II using a panel including CD45RO, CCR7, CD25, CD127, CD95 and CD27. A purity above 98% was achieved for all sorted populations. PBMCs were separated immediately by Lymphoprep density gradient centrifugation and were stained directly, without being cultured. So that batch effects would be minimized, each experiment stained and sorted samples in pairs, pairing one healthy donor with one patient. This TCR was sampled from a man aged 25-45 years with type 1 diabetes. Sequencing was carried out using naive CD4+ T cells from blood. The intended sense of this specimen's cell subset or site label: true naive CD4+ T cells. The rearranged chain carries TRBV28 and TRBJ2-3; 16 central bases correspond to TRBD2. The CDR3 has the sequence CASSLSLGLAGGTQYF. Read as DNA, the sequence is TGTGCCAGCAGCCTAAGCCTGGGACTAGCGGGAGGGACGCAGTATTTT.